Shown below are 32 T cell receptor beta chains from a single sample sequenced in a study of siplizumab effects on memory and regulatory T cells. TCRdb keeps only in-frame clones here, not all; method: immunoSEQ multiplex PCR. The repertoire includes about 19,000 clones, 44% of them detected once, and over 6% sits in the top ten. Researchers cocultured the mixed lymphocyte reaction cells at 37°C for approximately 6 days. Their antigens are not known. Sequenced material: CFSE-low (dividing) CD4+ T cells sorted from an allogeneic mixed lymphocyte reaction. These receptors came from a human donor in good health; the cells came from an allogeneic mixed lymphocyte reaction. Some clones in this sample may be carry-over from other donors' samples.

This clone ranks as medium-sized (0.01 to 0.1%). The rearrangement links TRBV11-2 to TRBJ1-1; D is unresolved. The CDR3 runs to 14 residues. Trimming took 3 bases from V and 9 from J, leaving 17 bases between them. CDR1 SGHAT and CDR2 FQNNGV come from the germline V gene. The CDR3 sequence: CASSFLRSGPKAFF. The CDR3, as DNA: TGTGCCAGCAGCTTCCTACGCTCTGGTCCAAAAGCTTTCTTT.

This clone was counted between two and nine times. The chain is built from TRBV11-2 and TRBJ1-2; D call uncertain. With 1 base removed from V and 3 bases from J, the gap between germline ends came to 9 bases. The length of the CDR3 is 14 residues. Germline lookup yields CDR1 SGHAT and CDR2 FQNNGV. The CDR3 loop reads CASSLVIGDYGYTF. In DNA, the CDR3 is TGTGCCAGCAGCTTAGTGATTGGGGACTATGGCTACACCTTC.

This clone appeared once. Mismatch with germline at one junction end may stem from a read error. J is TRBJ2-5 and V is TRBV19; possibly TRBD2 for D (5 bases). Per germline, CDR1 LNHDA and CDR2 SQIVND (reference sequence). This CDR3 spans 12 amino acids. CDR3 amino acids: CAGSPGVSSQYF. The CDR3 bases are TGTGCCGGTAGTCCCGGGGTCTCGTCCCAGTACTTC.

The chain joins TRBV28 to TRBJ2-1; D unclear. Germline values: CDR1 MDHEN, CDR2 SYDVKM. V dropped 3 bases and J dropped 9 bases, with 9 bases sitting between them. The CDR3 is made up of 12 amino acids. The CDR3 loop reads CASSFLLAEQFF. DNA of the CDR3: TGTGCCAGCAGTTTCCTCCTTGCTGAGCAGTTCTTC.

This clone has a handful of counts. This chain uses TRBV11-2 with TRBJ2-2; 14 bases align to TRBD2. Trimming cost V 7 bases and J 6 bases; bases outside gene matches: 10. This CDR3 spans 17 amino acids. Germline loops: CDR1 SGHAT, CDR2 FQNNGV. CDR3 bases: TGTGCCAGCACCCTGACTAGCGGGGGGGCCTTCGCCGGGGAGCTGTTTTTT. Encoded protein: CASTLTSGGAFAGELFF.

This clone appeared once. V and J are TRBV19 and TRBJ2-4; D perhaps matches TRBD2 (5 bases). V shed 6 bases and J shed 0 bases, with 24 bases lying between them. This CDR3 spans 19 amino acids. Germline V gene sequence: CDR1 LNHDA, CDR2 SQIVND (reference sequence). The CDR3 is CASSAGRIRGRLAKNIQYF. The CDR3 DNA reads TGTGCCAGTAGCGCGGGCCGGATAAGAGGGCGATTAGCCAAAAACATTCAGTACTTC. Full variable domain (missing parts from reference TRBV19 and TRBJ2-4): DGGITQSPKYLFRKEGQNVTLSCEQNLNHDAMYWYRQDPGQGLRLIYYSQIVNDFQKGDIAEGYSVSREKKESFPLTVTSAQKNPTAFYLCASSAGRIRGRLAKNIQYFGAGTRLSVL.

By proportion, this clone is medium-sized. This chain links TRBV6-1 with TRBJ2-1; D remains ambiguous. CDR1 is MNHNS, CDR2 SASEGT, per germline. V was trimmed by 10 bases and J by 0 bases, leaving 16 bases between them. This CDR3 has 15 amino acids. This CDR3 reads CAIVWRPSSYNEQFF. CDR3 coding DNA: TGTGCCATCGTGTGGCGGCCGAGCTCCTACAATGAGCAGTTCTTC.

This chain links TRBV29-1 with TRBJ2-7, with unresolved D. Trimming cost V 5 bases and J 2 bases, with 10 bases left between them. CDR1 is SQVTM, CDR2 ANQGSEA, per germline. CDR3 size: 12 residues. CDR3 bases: TGCAGCGTTTCCGGTCAGCCCTACGAGCAGTACTTC. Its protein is CSVSGQPYEQYF.

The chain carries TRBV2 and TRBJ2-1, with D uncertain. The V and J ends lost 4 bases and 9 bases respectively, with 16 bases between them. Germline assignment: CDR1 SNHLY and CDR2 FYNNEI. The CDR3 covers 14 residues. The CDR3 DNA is TGTGCCAGCAGTGCTAGGACCCCATTAGGTGAGCAGTTCTTC. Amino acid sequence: CASSARTPLGEQFF. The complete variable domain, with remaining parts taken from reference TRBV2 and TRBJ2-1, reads EPEVTQTPSHQVTQMGQEVILRCVPISNHLYFYWYRQILGQKVEFLVSFYNNEISEKSEIFDDQFSVERPDGSNFTLKIRSTKLEDSAMYFCASSARTPLGEQFFGPGTRLTVL.

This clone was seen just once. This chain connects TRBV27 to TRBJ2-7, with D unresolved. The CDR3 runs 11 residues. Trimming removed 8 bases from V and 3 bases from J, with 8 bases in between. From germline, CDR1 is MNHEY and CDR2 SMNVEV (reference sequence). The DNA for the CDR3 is TGTGCCAGCTCCCGAGGCTACGAGCAGTACTTC. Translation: CASSRGYEQYF.

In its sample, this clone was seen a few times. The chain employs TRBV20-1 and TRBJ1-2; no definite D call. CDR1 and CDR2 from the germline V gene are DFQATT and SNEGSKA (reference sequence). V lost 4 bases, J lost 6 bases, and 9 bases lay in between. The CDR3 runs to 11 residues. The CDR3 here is CSATGPDGYTF. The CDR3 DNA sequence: TGCAGTGCTACCGGGCCCGATGGCTACACCTTC.

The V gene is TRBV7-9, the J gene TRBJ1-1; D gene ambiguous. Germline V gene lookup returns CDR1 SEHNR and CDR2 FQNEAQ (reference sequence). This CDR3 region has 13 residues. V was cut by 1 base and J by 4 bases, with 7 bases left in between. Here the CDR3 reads CASSLDPGTEAFF. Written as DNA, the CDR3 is TGTGCCAGCAGCTTAGACCCTGGCACTGAAGCTTTCTTT.

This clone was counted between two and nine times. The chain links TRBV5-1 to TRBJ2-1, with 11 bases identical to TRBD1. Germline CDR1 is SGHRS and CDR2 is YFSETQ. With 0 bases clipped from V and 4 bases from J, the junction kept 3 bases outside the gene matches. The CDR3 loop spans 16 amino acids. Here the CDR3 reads CASSLDGTGGYNEQFF. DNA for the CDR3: TGCGCCAGCAGCTTGGACGGGACAGGGGGTTACAATGAGCAGTTCTTC.

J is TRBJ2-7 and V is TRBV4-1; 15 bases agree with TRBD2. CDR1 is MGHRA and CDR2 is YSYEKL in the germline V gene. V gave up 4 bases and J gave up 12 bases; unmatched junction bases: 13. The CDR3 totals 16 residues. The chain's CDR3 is CASSLAWGLAGGIPYF. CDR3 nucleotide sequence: TGCGCCAGCAGCCTAGCCTGGGGACTAGCGGGGGGTATCCCGTACTTC.

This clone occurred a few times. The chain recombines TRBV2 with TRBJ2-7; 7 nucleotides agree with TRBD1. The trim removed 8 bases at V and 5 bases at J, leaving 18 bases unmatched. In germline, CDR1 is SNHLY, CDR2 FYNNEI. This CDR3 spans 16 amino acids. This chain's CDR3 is CASASPYQTGIHEQYF. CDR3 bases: TGTGCCAGCGCCTCGCCATACCAGACAGGGATCCACGAGCAGTACTTC. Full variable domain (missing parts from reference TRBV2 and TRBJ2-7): EPEVTQTPSHQVTQMGQEVILRCVPISNHLYFYWYRQILGQKVEFLVSFYNNEISEKSEIFDDQFSVERPDGSNFTLKIRSTKLEDSAMYFCASASPYQTGIHEQYFGPGTRLTVT.

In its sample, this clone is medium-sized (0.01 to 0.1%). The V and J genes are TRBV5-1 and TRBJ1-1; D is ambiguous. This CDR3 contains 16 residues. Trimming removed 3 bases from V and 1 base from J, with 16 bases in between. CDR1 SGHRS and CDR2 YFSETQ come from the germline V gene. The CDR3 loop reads CASSSGPSLPNTEAFF. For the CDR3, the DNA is TGCGCCAGCAGCTCGGGTCCGTCGCTCCCGAACACTGAAGCTTTCTTT.

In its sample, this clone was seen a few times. In DNA form, the CDR3 reads TGTGCCAGCAGTTGGAAGGGGGACACCTATGGCTACACCTTC. It yields the protein CASSWKGDTYGYTF. This rearrangement joins TRBV6-6 to TRBJ1-2, with D perhaps TRBD1 (6 bases). Trimming pared 4 bases from V and 4 bases from J, leaving 13 bases between. The germline V gene encodes CDR1 MNHNY and CDR2 SVGAGI (reference sequence). CDR3 length: 14 amino acids.

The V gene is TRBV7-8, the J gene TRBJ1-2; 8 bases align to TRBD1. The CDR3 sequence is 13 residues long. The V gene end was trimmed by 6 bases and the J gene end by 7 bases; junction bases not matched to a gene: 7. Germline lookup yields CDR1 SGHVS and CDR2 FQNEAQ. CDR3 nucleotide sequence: TGTGCCAGCAGTCGCCAGGGGGCCTTTGGCTACACCTTC. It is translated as CASSRQGAFGYTF.

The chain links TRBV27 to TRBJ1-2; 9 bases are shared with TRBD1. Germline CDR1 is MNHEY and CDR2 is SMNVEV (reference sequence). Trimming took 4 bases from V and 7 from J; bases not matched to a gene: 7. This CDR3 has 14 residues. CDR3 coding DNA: TGTGCCAGCAGTTCACTGGGGGACAGGGCTGGCTACACCTTC. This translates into CASSSLGDRAGYTF.

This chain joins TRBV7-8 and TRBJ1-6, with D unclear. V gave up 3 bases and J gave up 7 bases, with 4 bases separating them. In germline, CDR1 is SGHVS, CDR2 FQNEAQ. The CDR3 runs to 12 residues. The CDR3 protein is CASSFGNSPLHF. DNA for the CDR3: TGTGCCAGCAGCTTCGGGAATTCACCCCTCCACTTT.

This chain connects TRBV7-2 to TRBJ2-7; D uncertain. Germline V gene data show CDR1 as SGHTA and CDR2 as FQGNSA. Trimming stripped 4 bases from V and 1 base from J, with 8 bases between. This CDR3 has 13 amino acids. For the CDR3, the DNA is TGTGCCAGCAGCTCTCCGCCATCCTACGAGCAGTACTTC. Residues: CASSSPPSYEQYF.

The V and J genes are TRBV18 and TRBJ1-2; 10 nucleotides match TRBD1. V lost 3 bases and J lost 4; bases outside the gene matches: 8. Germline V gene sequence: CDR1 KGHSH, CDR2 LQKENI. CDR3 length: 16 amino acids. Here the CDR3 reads CASSPRGTGAPYGYTF. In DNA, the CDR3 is TGTGCCAGCTCACCGAGGGGGACAGGGGCCCCCTATGGCTACACCTTC. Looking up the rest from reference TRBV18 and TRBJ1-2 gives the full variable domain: NAGVMQNPRHLVRRRGQEARLRCSPMKGHSHVYWYRQLPEEGLKFMVYLQKENIIDESGMPKERFSAEFPKEGPSILRIQQVVRGDSAAYFCASSPRGTGAPYGYTFGSGTRLTVV.

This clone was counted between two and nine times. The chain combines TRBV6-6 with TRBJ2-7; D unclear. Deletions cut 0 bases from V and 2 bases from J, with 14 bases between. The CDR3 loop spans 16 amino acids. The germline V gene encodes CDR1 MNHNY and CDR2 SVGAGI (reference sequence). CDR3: CASSYSRPSTAYEQYF. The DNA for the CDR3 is TGTGCCAGCAGTTACTCCCGACCGTCGACGGCCTACGAGCAGTACTTC.

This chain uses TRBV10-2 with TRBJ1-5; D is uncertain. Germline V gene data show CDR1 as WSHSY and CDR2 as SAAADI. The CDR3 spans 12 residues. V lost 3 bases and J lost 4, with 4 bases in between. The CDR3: CASSDRNQPQHF. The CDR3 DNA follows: TGCGCCAGCAGTGATCGGAATCAGCCCCAGCATTTT.

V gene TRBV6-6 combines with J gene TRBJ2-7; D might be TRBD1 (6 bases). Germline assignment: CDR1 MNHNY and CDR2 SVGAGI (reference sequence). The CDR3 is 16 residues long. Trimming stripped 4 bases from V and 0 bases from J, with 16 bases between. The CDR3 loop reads CASSFASGASSYEQYF. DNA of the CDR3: TGTGCCAGCAGTTTCGCTTCAGGGGCCTCCTCCTACGAGCAGTACTTC.

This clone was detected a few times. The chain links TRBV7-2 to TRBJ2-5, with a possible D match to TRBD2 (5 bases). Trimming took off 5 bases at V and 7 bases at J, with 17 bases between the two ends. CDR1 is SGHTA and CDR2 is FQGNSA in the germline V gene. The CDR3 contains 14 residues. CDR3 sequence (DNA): TGTGCCAGCAGCGCCGGACTTGCTTTCGGGACCCAGTACTTC. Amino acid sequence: CASSAGLAFGTQYF.

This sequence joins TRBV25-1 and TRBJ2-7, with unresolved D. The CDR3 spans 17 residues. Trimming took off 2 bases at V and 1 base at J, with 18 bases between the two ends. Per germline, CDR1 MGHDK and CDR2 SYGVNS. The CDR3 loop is CASSENPPAEESYEQYF. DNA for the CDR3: TGTGCCAGCAGTGAAAACCCACCCGCCGAGGAATCCTACGAGCAGTACTTC.

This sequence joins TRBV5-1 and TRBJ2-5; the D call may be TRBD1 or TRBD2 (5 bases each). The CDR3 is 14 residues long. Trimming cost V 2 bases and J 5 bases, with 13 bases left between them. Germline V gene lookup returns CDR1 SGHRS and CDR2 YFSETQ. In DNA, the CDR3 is TGCGCCAGCAGCTTTAGTGGGGGTGCGGAGACCCAGTACTTC. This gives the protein CASSFSGGAETQYF.

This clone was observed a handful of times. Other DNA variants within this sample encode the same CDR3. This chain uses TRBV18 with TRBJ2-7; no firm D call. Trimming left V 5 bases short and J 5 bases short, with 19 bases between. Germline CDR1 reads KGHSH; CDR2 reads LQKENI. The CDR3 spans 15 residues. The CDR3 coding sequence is TGTGCCAGCTCATCGACACTCTTACCGCCCCACGAGCAGTACTTC. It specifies CASSSTLLPPHEQYF.

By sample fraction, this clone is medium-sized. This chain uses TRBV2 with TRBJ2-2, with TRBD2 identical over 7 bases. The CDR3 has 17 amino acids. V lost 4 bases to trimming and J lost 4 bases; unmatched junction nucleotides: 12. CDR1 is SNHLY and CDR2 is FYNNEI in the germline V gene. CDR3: CASSGVSGALPTGELFF. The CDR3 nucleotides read TGTGCCAGCAGTGGAGTGAGCGGGGCCCTCCCCACCGGGGAGCTGTTTTTT.

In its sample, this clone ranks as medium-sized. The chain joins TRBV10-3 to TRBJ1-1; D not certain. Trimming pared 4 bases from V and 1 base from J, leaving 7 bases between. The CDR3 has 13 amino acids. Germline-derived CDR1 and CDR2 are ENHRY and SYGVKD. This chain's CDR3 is CAISVGENTEAFF. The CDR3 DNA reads TGTGCCATCAGTGTCGGGGAGAACACTGAAGCTTTCTTT.

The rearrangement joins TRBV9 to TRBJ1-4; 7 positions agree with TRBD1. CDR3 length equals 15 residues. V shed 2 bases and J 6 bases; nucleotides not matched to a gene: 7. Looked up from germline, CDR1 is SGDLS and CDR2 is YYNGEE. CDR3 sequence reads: CASSVTQGFDEKLFF. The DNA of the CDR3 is TGTGCCAGCAGCGTGACACAGGGGTTCGATGAAAAACTGTTTTTT.